These T cell receptor beta chains were read from a single sample in a study of shared clonotypes between healthy human individuals. Assay used: immunoSEQ multiplex PCR; TCRdb lists only in-frame clones, some missing. Of roughly 480,000 clones listed, less than 80% are singletons. Sequenced: PBMCs. The receptors were sampled from a middle-aged woman in good health. Some clones in this sample may be carry-over from other donors' samples. CDR3s include the opening cysteine and the closing phenylalanine or tryptophan. A D gene is named only where the DNA matches it firmly. Only part of the rows carry a size: once, few, many, or a class if the clone is expanded.

TRBD1	NA	TRBV19	TRBJ2-2	TGTGCCAGTAAGACCAGGGGGCTCGGGGAGCTGTTTTTT	CASKTRGLGELFF
NA	NA	TRBV28	TRBJ2-1	TGTGCCAGCAGTTTGGGAAAACGGGGCGAGCAGTTCTTC	CASSLGKRGEQFF
TRBD2	NA	TRBV5-6	TRBJ2-1	TGTGCCAGCAGCTTGCTACTAGCGGGGTACAATGAGCAGTTCTTC	CASSLLLAGYNEQFF
TRBD1	few	TRBV5-1	TRBJ2-2	TGCGCCAGCAGCTCGGGGACAGTAACGAACACCGGGGAGCTGTTTTTT	CASSSGTVTNTGELFF
TRBD2	NA	TRBV18	TRBJ2-7	TGTGCCAGCTCACAGGGACTAGCGGGAGGGGGTCGGTATTCCGAGCAGTACTTC	CASSQGLAGGGRYSEQYF
NA	once	TRBV2	TRBJ1-2	TGTGCCAACCAGGGGACCTATGGCTACACCTTC	CANQGTYGYTF
TRBD2	NA	TRBV7-8	TRBJ2-2	TGTGCCAGCAGCACACGGACTAGCTGGGACACCGGGGAGCTGTTTTTT	CASSTRTSWDTGELFF
TRBD1	NA	TRBV19	TRBJ1-1	TGTGCCAGTAGGACAACAGGGGGCACTGAAGCTTTCTTT	CASRTTGGTEAFF
NA	NA	TRBV9	TRBJ2-7	TGTGCCAGCTCCCAGGGACCGGACTCCTACGAGCAGTACTTC	CASSQGPDSYEQYF
TRBD2	NA	TRBV27	TRBJ2-7	TGTGCCAGCAGAGGACTAGCGGGACGGCCCATGGAGCAGTACTTC	CASRGLAGRPMEQYF
TRBD2	NA	TRBV27	TRBJ2-1	TGTGCCAGCAGTTACATTAGCGGGAGGGCGTTCTTC	CASSYISGRAFF
TRBD1	NA	TRBV7-8	TRBJ1-2	TGTGCCAGCAGCTTAGGGTGGGGACAGGGAGTCTATGGCTACACCTTC	CASSLGWGQGVYGYTF
NA	NA	TRBV10-1	TRBJ2-2	TGCGCCAGCAGTGAGGCAGGGCAAGGCGGGGAGCTGTTTTTT	CASSEAGQGGELFF
TRBD1	NA	TRBV28	TRBJ1-1	TGTGCCAGCAGAGACCCGGGACAGGGTTTGACTGAAGCTTTCTTT	CASRDPGQGLTEAFF
NA	NA	TRBV5-1	TRBJ2-5	TGCGCCAGCAGCCTCGGGCACAGGGCGGAGACCCAGTACTTC	CASSLGHRAETQYF
TRBD1	NA	TRBV7-3	TRBJ1-1	TGTGCCAGCAGCCCACCAGTAGTCGGACAGGTGATGAACACTGAAGCTTTCTTT	CASSPPVVGQVMNTEAFF
NA	NA	TRBV7-3	TRBJ2-7	TGTGCCAGCAGCTTAAGCGTCAAGATACGGATCTCCTACGAGCAGTACTTC	CASSLSVKIRISYEQYF
TRBD2	once	TRBV2	TRBJ2-1	TGTGCCACCCGGAGACTAGCAAATGACAATGAGCAGTTCTTC	CATRRLANDNEQFF
NA	NA	TRBV19	TRBJ2-3	TGTGCCAGCGGAACCGTCGGCTCAGATACGCAGTATTTT	CASGTVGSDTQYF
NA	NA	TRBV11-2	TRBJ1-4	TGTGCCAGCAGCTTTGCTCGGGAAAAACTGTTTTTT	CASSFAREKLFF
NA	NA	TRBV27	TRBJ2-3	TGTGCCAGCAGGGTGGGGTACCCTAGCACAGATACGCAGTATTTT	CASRVGYPSTDTQYF
TRBD2	NA	TRBV2	TRBJ2-3	TGTGCCAGCAGTGTGGGTGGGACTAGCGGGACAAATACGCAGTATTTT	CASSVGGTSGTNTQYF
NA	many	TRBV20-1	TRBJ2-5	TGCAGTGCTATTAGTATGGAGACCCAGTACTTC	CSAISMETQYF